A single sample gave rise to the 18 T cell receptor beta chains below, sequenced in a study of metastatic and nonmetastatic thyroid tumors. TCRdb reanalyzed the PCR reads via MiXCR. There are tens of thousands of clones in the sample; around 15% occur only once, and 15% to 18% lies in the top ten. Not a single patient had been given any form of treatment at any point before undergoing thyroid surgery. Material for sequencing was blood. These receptors originate from a male donor with papillary thyroid cancer or a benign thyroid nodule (not recorded which). Some clones in this sample may be carry-over from other donors' samples.

Ten or more counts support this clone. The V and J genes are TRBV20-1 and TRBJ2-2, with 11 bases matching TRBD2. Germline CDR1 and CDR2: DFQATT and SNEGSKA (reference sequence). This CDR3 contains 16 residues. V lost 2 bases and J lost 3; bases outside the gene matches: 5. The CDR3 is CSARTLAGGDTGELFF. As DNA, the CDR3 is TGCAGTGCTAGAACCTTAGCGGGAGGGGACACCGGGGAGCTGTTTTTT.

This clone was recorded many times. The V call is TRBV5-1, the J call TRBJ2-7, with TRBD2 identical over 10 bases. CDR1 is SGHRS, CDR2 YFSETQ, per germline. J was trimmed by 2 bases and V by 2 bases; bases with no gene match: 7. The CDR3 has 16 residues. The CDR3 DNA follows: TGCGCCAGCAGCTTCTCTGCTAGCGGGGGCGCCTACGAGCAGTACTTC. Its protein is CASSFSASGGAYEQYF.

The sample holds many counts of this clone. V gene TRBV19 combines with J gene TRBJ2-1, with D possibly being TRBD2 (7 bases). CDR1 is LNHDA and CDR2 is SQIVND in the germline V gene (reference sequence). The germline V and J ends were trimmed by 6 bases and 7 bases, with 22 bases remaining between them. There are 16 residues in the CDR3. The CDR3 region is CASSPLGWGRGNEQFF. The CDR3 region has the DNA TGTGCCAGTAGCCCGCTGGGCTGGGGGAGGGGGAATGAGCAGTTCTTC.

Judged by abundance, this clone is medium-sized. CDR3 sequence (DNA): TGTGCCAGCAGTGCTGGGAGGGGTGGGGATACGCAGTATTTT. Amino acids: CASSAGRGGDTQYF. This sequence joins TRBV6-1 and TRBJ2-3, with 7 bases identical to TRBD2. V shed 4 bases, J shed 6 bases, and the junction held 7 bases outside the gene matches. The germline V gene encodes CDR1 MNHNS and CDR2 SASEGT. The CDR3 has 14 residues.

This clone was detected ten times or more. The V call is TRBV19, the J call TRBJ2-1; 11 bases line up with TRBD2. After removal of 6 bases from V and 4 bases from J, the junction contained 11 bases not matched to a gene. The germline CDR1 and CDR2 sequences are LNHDA and SQIVND (reference sequence). This CDR3 spans 17 amino acids. This CDR3 is CASRGGLAERGYNEQFF. The CDR3 DNA sequence: TGTGCCAGTAGAGGGGGACTAGCGGAGAGGGGATACAATGAGCAGTTCTTC.

This clone was detected ten times or more. The chain is built from TRBV11-2 and TRBJ1-1, with D possibly TRBD1 on 5 matching bases. The CDR3 loop spans 14 amino acids. Trimming took 5 bases from V and 2 from J, leaving 12 bases between them. CDR1 and CDR2 from the germline V gene are SGHAT and FQNNGV. CDR3: CASSADSPNTEAFF. The CDR3 DNA is TGTGCCAGCAGCGCCGACAGCCCAAACACTGAAGCTTTCTTT.

Comments on this clone: A much more abundant neighbour one base away suggests this may be a read error. The gene calls are TRBV7-6 and TRBJ2-3; the match to TRBD2 covers 8 bases. The germline CDR1 and CDR2 sequences are SGHVS and FNYEAQ. After removal of 2 bases from V and 2 bases from J, the junction contained 15 bases not matched to a gene. This CDR3 region has 19 residues. The CDR3 DNA sequence: TGTGCCAGCAGCTTATATCTGCGGGGGGTACCCGTTCTCACAGATACGCAGTATTTT. This sequence encodes CASSLYLRGVPVLTDTQYF.

This clone was seen repeatedly, ten times or more. The rearrangement uses TRBV7-9 and TRBJ2-1, with 14 bases fitting TRBD2. The length of the CDR3 is 17 residues. With V trimmed by 5 bases and J by 7 bases, 10 bases remained unmatched. CDR1 and CDR2 from the germline V gene are SEHNR and FQNEAQ (reference sequence). The CDR3 sequence is CASSPRLAGGPGNEQFF. In nucleotides, the CDR3 is TGTGCCAGCAGCCCACGACTAGCGGGGGGGCCGGGAAATGAGCAGTTCTTC.

The table lists this clone with many counts. A read error is possible here, since a much larger clone lies one base away. V gene TRBV14 combines with J gene TRBJ1-3; possible D gene TRBD1, 6 bases. CDR3 length: 15 amino acids. Germline V gene lookup returns CDR1 SGHDN and CDR2 FVKESK. CDR3 nucleotides: TGTGCCAGCAGCGCACAGGGCAGCTCTGGAGACACCATATATTTT. Translated: CASSAQGSSGDTIYF.

Turning to this clone: Other nucleotide sequences from this sample produce the same CDR3. The J gene is TRBJ2-7, the V gene TRBV6-1; D call uncertain. The CDR3 loop spans 13 amino acids. Trimming cost V 6 bases and J 7 bases, with 16 bases left between them. Per the germline V gene, CDR1 is MNHNS and CDR2 is SASEGT. DNA of the CDR3: TGTGCCAGCAGGGAGCCCCGAGAAGGAGAGCAGTACTTC. This sequence encodes CASREPREGEQYF.

This clone was recorded at least ten times. The chain couples TRBV11-1 to TRBJ2-3; 7 bases map to TRBD2. J was trimmed by 1 base and V by 1 base; bases with no gene match: 5. The length of the CDR3 is 16 residues. The germline CDR1 and CDR2 sequences are SGHAT and FQDESV (reference sequence). This chain's CDR3 is CASSLVFAGGTDTQYF. The CDR3 nucleotides are TGTGCCAGCAGCTTAGTATTTGCGGGGGGCACAGATACGCAGTATTTT.

There are many counts of this clone. The gene calls are TRBV7-3 and TRBJ2-1; D is undetermined. The V and J ends lost 0 bases and 5 bases respectively, with 5 bases between them. Germline-derived CDR1 and CDR2 are SGHTA and FQGTGA. CDR3 length: 13 amino acids. CDR3 nucleotide sequence: TGTGCCAGCAGCTTAACTGGAGACAATGAGCAGTTCTTC. Translating it yields CASSLTGDNEQFF.

The rearrangement uses TRBV6-6 and TRBJ1-2; D gene uncertain. Trimming shortened V by 0 bases and J by 4 bases, and 9 bases separated the two germline ends. CDR3 length: 14 amino acids. Germline CDR1 MNHNY, CDR2 SVGAGI (reference sequence). CDR3 sequence: CASSYSNRGYGYTF. In DNA form, the CDR3 reads TGTGCCAGCAGTTACTCGAACCGGGGCTATGGCTACACCTTC.

This clone was seen repeatedly, ten times or more. The rearrangement links TRBV6-5 to TRBJ1-3, with D perhaps matching TRBD1 (6 bases). V lost 2 bases to trimming and J lost 2 bases, with 10 bases between them. This CDR3 spans 15 amino acids. Germline V gene data show CDR1 as MNHEY and CDR2 as SVGAGI. The DNA for the CDR3 is TGTGCCAGCAGTTACGGGACAAACCCTGGAAACACCATATATTTT. Amino acid sequence: CASSYGTNPGNTIYF.

Ten or more counts support this clone. Other DNA sequences in the same sample also yield this CDR3. The chain employs TRBV9 and TRBJ2-1, with D possibly TRBD2 on 6 matching bases. Trimming pared 2 bases from V and 5 bases from J, leaving 11 bases between. This CDR3 has 14 amino acids. The V gene's germline CDR1 is SGDLS and CDR2 YYNGEE. The CDR3: CASSVEGKNNEQFF. CDR3 DNA: TGTGCCAGCAGCGTGGAGGGGAAGAACAATGAGCAGTTCTTC. Full variable domain (missing parts from reference TRBV9 and TRBJ2-1): DSGVTQTPKHLITATGQRVTLRCSPRSGDLSVYWYQQSLDQGLQFLIQYYNGEERAKGNILERFSAQQFPDLHSELNLSSLELGDSALYFCASSVEGKNNEQFFGPGTRLTVL.

There are a few counts of this clone. The rearrangement joins TRBV6-1 to TRBJ2-7, with D perhaps matching TRBD2 (6 bases). V was cut by 6 bases and J by 5 bases, with 20 bases left in between. CDR1 and CDR2 from the germline V gene are MNHNS and SASEGT. The CDR3 is 15 residues long. The CDR3 is CASSRLEGVLHEQYF. In DNA form, the CDR3 reads TGTGCCAGCAGCAGACTAGAGGGAGTTTTACACGAGCAGTACTTC.

The J gene is TRBJ2-7, the V gene TRBV29-1; no definite D call. This CDR3 contains 13 residues. V was trimmed by 5 bases and J by 3 bases, leaving 14 bases between them. Germline CDR1 and CDR2: SQVTM and ANQGSEA. The CDR3 bases are TGCAGCGTTAAGGAAGGCGACCACTACGAGCAGTACGTC. It is translated as CSVKEGDHYEQYV.

The chain combines TRBV7-7 with TRBJ2-1, with unresolved D. The V gene's germline CDR1 is SSHAT and CDR2 FNYEAQ (reference sequence). The CDR3 is 13 amino acids. CDR3 in DNA: TGTGCTGTACGATTTCCCCCCGACAATGAGCAGTTCTTC. Translated: CAVRFPPDNEQFF.